Listed here are 7 T cell receptor beta chains from one sample, sequenced in a study of shared clonotypes between healthy human individuals. Sequenced by immunoSEQ multiplex PCR; TCRdb stores in-frame clones only, minus some. The data contain 2 million to 3 million clones, over 85% of them singletons. The sample taken for sequencing was naive CD4+ T cells from PBMCs. Subset noted: CD45RA+ positively selected. Source of these receptors: a man aged 18 to 30 in good health. Some clones in this sample may be carry-over from other donors' samples.

Comments on this clone: Other DNA sequences from this sample encode an identical CDR3 as well. The chain combines TRBV7-9 with TRBJ1-1, with unresolved D. The CDR3 totals 13 residues. Germline V CDR1 and CDR2: SEHNR, FQNEAQ (reference sequence). Trimming took off 5 bases at V and 5 bases at J, with 12 bases between the two ends. CDR3 coding DNA: TGTGCCAGCAGCCTCGAGGGCGGTACTGAAGCTTTCTTT. It is translated as CASSLEGGTEAFF.

This clone was recorded only once. The chain joins TRBV7-8 to TRBJ1-1; possible D gene TRBD1, 5 bases. Germline-derived CDR1 and CDR2 are SGHVS and FQNEAQ. This CDR3 spans 12 amino acids. V gave up 5 bases and J gave up 6 bases, with 10 bases separating them. For the CDR3, the DNA is TGTGCCAGCAGCCCCCAGGGATCTGAAGCTTTCTTT. Protein product: CASSPQGSEAFF.

In its sample, this clone was seen a few times. V is TRBV6-5 and J is TRBJ1-1; D remains ambiguous. Germline lookup yields CDR1 MNHEY and CDR2 SVGAGI. This CDR3 spans 13 amino acids. With 6 bases removed from V and 0 bases from J, the gap between germline ends came to 8 bases. CDR3 sequence reads: CASRNDLNTEAFF. In nucleotides, the CDR3 is TGTGCCAGCAGAAATGACCTGAACACTGAAGCTTTCTTT.

V usage is TRBV5-8 and J usage is TRBJ2-1, with D perhaps being TRBD1 or TRBD2 (5 bases each). Trimming took off 1 base at V and 6 bases at J, with 17 bases between the two ends. The CDR3 contains 16 residues. CDR1 and CDR2 (germline): SGHTS, YDEGEE. CDR3 coding DNA: TGTGCCAGCAGCTTGAAACCGGGACCCCGGCGCAATGAGCAGTTCTTC. It codes for CASSLKPGPRRNEQFF.

J is TRBJ1-2 and V is TRBV28, with D maybe TRBD1 (5 bases). CDR1 MDHEN and CDR2 SYDVKM come from the germline V gene. The CDR3 extends over 12 amino acids. Trimming took 10 bases from V and 0 from J, leaving 9 bases between them. CDR3 protein: CAIGTANYGYTF. The CDR3 nucleotides are TGTGCCATAGGGACCGCTAACTATGGCTACACCTTC.

This sequence joins TRBV28 and TRBJ2-7; no clear D gene. The germline V gene encodes CDR1 MDHEN and CDR2 SYDVKM. V lost 2 bases to trimming and J lost 9 bases, with 17 bases between them. This CDR3 has 14 amino acids. This chain's CDR3 is CASSLHSGPSRQYF. Here the CDR3 DNA reads TGTGCCAGCAGTTTACACAGTGGGCCGAGCCGGCAGTACTTC.

For the CDR3, the DNA is TGTGCCAGCAGCCGGACAGGGGTGACGGATGGCTACACCTTC. Its translation: CASSRTGVTDGYTF. This chain connects TRBV7-3 to TRBJ1-2; 9 bases line up with TRBD1. Germline V gene lookup returns CDR1 SGHTA and CDR2 FQGTGA. CDR3 length: 14 residues. Losses at the gene ends were 5 bases for V and 6 bases for J; bases not matched to a gene: 7.